This record looks at one T cell receptor (beta chain) sequence and its context. The data originate from a study of technical replicates of blood from a few donors. Using immunoSEQ multiplex PCR, the repertoire was profiled, and TCRdb retains in-frame clones only, with some absent. The profile covers about 71,000 clones, with 95% to 97% appearing a single time and approximately 0.21% taken by the ten largest. Trimming pared 2 bases from V and 4 bases from J, leaving 7 bases between. The length of the CDR3 is 13 residues. Germline values: CDR1 MDHEN, CDR2 SYDVKM. Sequences were obtained from T cells isolated from PBMCs. This clonotype was obtained from a human donor in good health. This sequence joins TRBV28 and TRBJ2-3; D is possibly TRBD2 (5 bases). The chain's CDR3 is CASSLPSPDTQYF. The CDR3 nucleotides are TGTGCCAGCAGTTTACCTAGCCCAGATACGCAGTATTTT. The full variable domain, its missing parts supplied by reference TRBV28 and TRBJ2-3, is DVKVTQSSRYLVKRTGEKVFLECVQDMDHENMFWYRQDPGLGLRLIYFSYDVKMKEKGDIPEGYSVSREKKERFSLILESASTNQTSMYLCASSLPSPDTQYFGPGTRLTVL.